The rows below give T cell receptor beta chains drawn from one sample of a study of cytomegalovirus exposure and HLA in healthy donors. TCRdb's copy holds only in-frame clones and misses some; the assay was immunoSEQ multiplex PCR. The sample has over 150,000 clones, about 80% seen once. Sequencing was carried out using PBMCs. The receptors derive from a woman aged 50 to 60 in good health and CMV-seropositive. Each CDR3 is given with its conserved first and last residue. A D gene is named only where the DNA matches it firmly. Clone size is not always given. Where it is, it says once, few, many or a class for expanded clones.

cdr3_nt: TGTGCCAGCAGGGCTAGCGGGAGCCATGAGCAGTTCTTC; cdr3_aa: CASRASGSHEQFF; d_call: TRBD2; v_call: TRBV9; j_call: TRBJ2-1; clone_size: .
cdr3_nt: TGTGCCAGCAGCTTCGACAGGGATAGCTATGGCTACACCTTC; cdr3_aa: CASSFDRDSYGYTF; d_call: TRBD1; v_call: TRBV7-2; j_call: TRBJ1-2; clone_size: .
cdr3_nt: TGTGCCATCAGTTCTCCTTTGACTAGCTCCTACGAGCAGTACTTC; cdr3_aa: CAISSPLTSSYEQYF; d_call: .; v_call: TRBV10-3; j_call: TRBJ2-7; clone_size: .
cdr3_nt: TGTGCCAGCAGCGTAGCTCCACACAGCTCCTATAATTCACCCCTCCACTTT; cdr3_aa: CASSVAPHSSYNSPLHF; d_call: .; v_call: TRBV9; j_call: TRBJ1-6; clone_size: .
cdr3_nt: TGTGCCTGGAGCAAAAATTCACCCCTCCACTTT; cdr3_aa: CAWSKNSPLHF; d_call: .; v_call: TRBV30; j_call: TRBJ1-6; clone_size: .
cdr3_nt: TGTGCCAGCAGTTTAACCCCCCCTATTACTGAAGCTTTCTTT; cdr3_aa: CASSLTPPITEAFF; d_call: .; v_call: TRBV28; j_call: TRBJ1-1; clone_size: .
cdr3_nt: TGTGCCAGTACCCCCGGGACAAACTTTTGGGCCAACGTCCTGACTTTC; cdr3_aa: CASTPGTNFWANVLTF; d_call: .; v_call: TRBV19; j_call: TRBJ2-6; clone_size: .
cdr3_nt: TGTGCCAGCAGCGTAAGGACTGACACTGAAGCTTTCTTT; cdr3_aa: CASSVRTDTEAFF; d_call: .; v_call: TRBV11-2; j_call: TRBJ1-1; clone_size: once
cdr3_nt: TGCAGCGTTATTGCGGGCGCGAACACTGAAGCTTTCTTT; cdr3_aa: CSVIAGANTEAFF; d_call: .; v_call: TRBV29-1; j_call: TRBJ1-1; clone_size: .
cdr3_nt: TGTGCCTGGAGTTCCGGAGCGGCTAGCGGGGGACCCCAAGAGACCCAGTACTTC; cdr3_aa: CAWSSGAASGGPQETQYF; d_call: TRBD2; v_call: TRBV30; j_call: TRBJ2-5; clone_size: .
cdr3_nt: TGTGCCACGACGGTCGACAGGGGAGGTAATCAGCCCCAGCATTTT; cdr3_aa: CATTVDRGGNQPQHF; d_call: TRBD1; v_call: TRBV15; j_call: TRBJ1-5; clone_size: .
cdr3_nt: TGCAGTGCGAGGGAGGGAGACGAGCAGTACTTC; cdr3_aa: CSAREGDEQYF; d_call: TRBD2; v_call: TRBV20-1; j_call: TRBJ2-7; clone_size: .
cdr3_nt: TGTGCCAGCAGTTCTCTCTTGCGAGCTTTCTTT; cdr3_aa: CASSSLLRAFF; d_call: .; v_call: TRBV6-5; j_call: TRBJ1-1; clone_size: few
cdr3_nt: TGTGCCAGCAAGAGCGCCGGTTTTTCGAGCTCCTACGAGCAGTACTTC; cdr3_aa: CASKSAGFSSSYEQYF; d_call: .; v_call: TRBV28; j_call: TRBJ2-7; clone_size: .